This T cell receptor beta chain was sequenced in a study of control samples from healthy donors and cancer patients. CDR1 and CDR2 from the germline V gene are SGHRS and YFSETQ. With V trimmed by 4 bases and J by 5 bases, 13 bases remained unmatched. This CDR3 is built from 17 residues. Assay used: immunoSEQ multiplex PCR; TCRdb lists only in-frame clones, some missing. Here the sample spans 90,000 to 95,000 clones, about 82% being singletons. The sample holds one count of this clone. The sequenced sample was blood. The chain carries TRBV5-1 and TRBJ1-4; TRBD1 matches at 8 bases. The receptor was isolated from a man in his thirties or forties in good health. The CDR3 protein is CASSLGGWTGRNEKLFF. CDR3 DNA: TGCGCCAGCAGCCTTGGGGGATGGACAGGGCGAAATGAAAAACTGTTTTTT.